The rows below give T cell receptor beta chains drawn from one sample of a study of blood T cell repertoires in COVID-19. This table comes from immunoSEQ multiplex PCR, and its TCRdb copy is limited to in-frame clones, with some not included. The sample shows 130,000 or so clones, about four fifths of them seen only once. Specimen: peripheral blood. Source of these receptors: a human donor in a cohort sampled during active COVID-19. Both conserved end residues are part of each CDR3. A D gene is named only where the DNA matches it firmly. Not all rows give a size; the values are once, few, many and, for expanded clones, a class.

-,TRBD1,TRBV15,TRBJ1-5,15,TGTGCCACCAGCAGAGGGACAGGGGTTCCTCAGCCCCAGCATTTT,CATSRGTGVPQPQHF
few,TRBD1,TRBV2,TRBJ1-5,18,TGTGCCAGCAGTGAAGGGCGACAGGGGAGAATTAGCAATCAGCCCCAGCATTTT,CASSEGRQGRISNQPQHF
-,-,TRBV3-1/TRBV3-2,TRBJ2-7,15,TGTGCCAGCAGCCAACGGCTGGGGGGAGCCTACGAGCAGTACTTC,CASSQRLGGAYEQYF
-,TRBD2,TRBV19,TRBJ2-5,15,TGTGCCAGTAGTCCCGGACTAGCTCCCTCGGAGACCCAGTACTTC,CASSPGLAPSETQYF
-,TRBD2,TRBV28,TRBJ2-7,14,TGTGCCGTCCCCGGGGAGGGGACCTCCTACGAGCAGTACTTC,CAVPGEGTSYEQYF
-,-,TRBV28,TRBJ2-1,17,TGTGCCAGCAGTTCCAACTGGGGCTGGGAGGTGTTTAATGAGCAGTTCTTC,CASSSNWGWEVFNEQFF
-,-,TRBV27,TRBJ2-3,18,TGTGCCAGCAGGAAGTGGGGGTATGGGGGCCTTGGTGGAGATACGCAGTATTTT,CASRKWGYGGLGGDTQYF
-,TRBD1,TRBV15,TRBJ2-4,15,TGTGCCACCAGCAGAGGTGGGACAGGGAAGGACATTCAGTACTTC,CATSRGGTGKDIQYF
-,TRBD2,TRBV11-3,TRBJ2-1,18,TGTGCCAGCAGCCCCCCCCTAGGCGGGAGGGCCTATTCCAATGAGCAGTTCTTC,CASSPPLGGRAYSNEQFF
-,TRBD1,TRBV27,TRBJ1-4,14,TGTGCCAGCAGTTTGCAGGGGGCGAATGAAAAACTGTTTTTT,CASSLQGANEKLFF
-,-,TRBV7-9,TRBJ2-7,13,TGTGCCAGCAGCTTAGTAACAGGAGCCGAGCAGTACTTC,CASSLVTGAEQYF
-,-,TRBV19,TRBJ1-4,13,TGTGCCAGTAGGACACAAGCTAATGAAAAACTGTTTTTT,CASRTQANEKLFF
-,TRBD2,TRBV30,TRBJ2-7,18,TGTGCCTGGCCTCGGGGGAAATCCGGGACTAGGGGCACCTACGAGCAGTACTTC,CAWPRGKSGTRGTYEQYF
-,-,TRBV7-6,TRBJ1-1,15,TGTGCCAGCAGCCCTGGGTCGGGGAGGAACACTGAAGCTTTCTTT,CASSPGSGRNTEAFF
-,TRBD1,TRBV4-1,TRBJ1-4,18,TGCGCCAGCAGCCAAGGTCTAGGGACAGGGTTGACTAATGAAAAACTGTTTTTT,CASSQGLGTGLTNEKLFF
-,TRBD2,TRBV28,TRBJ2-1,17,TGTGCCAGCACCTCTGCGGGAGAGGTGCGCTCCTACAATGAGCAGTTCTTC,CASTSAGEVRSYNEQFF
-,TRBD2,TRBV29-1,TRBJ2-2,14,TGCAGCGGACTAGCGCCATCGGGCACCGGGGAGCTGTTTTTT,CSGLAPSGTGELFF
-,-,TRBV28,TRBJ1-3,14,TGTGCCAGTTATACAGGGAGCTCTGGAAACACCATATATTTT,CASYTGSSGNTIYF
-,TRBD1,TRBV27,TRBJ2-7,15,TGTGCCAGCGCATCGGTGGGGACAGGTTCCCACGAGCAGTACTTC,CASASVGTGSHEQYF
-,TRBD2,TRBV7-3,TRBJ2-3,15,TGTGCCAGCAGCTTAAGGCTAGCGGGAGTAGATACGCAGTATTTT,CASSLRLAGVDTQYF
many,TRBD2,TRBV7-9,TRBJ2-2,16,TGTGCCAGCAGCCCGCGGGGCGGGAGGGAGACCGGGGAGCTGTTTTTT,CASSPRGGRETGELFF
-,TRBD2,TRBV2,TRBJ2-3,15,TGTGCCAGCAGGTCTAGCGGGAGAGGCACAGATACGCAGTATTTT,CASRSSGRGTDTQYF
-,-,TRBV30,TRBJ2-2,14,TGTGCCTGGAGTGTACGATCCACAGACGGGGAGCTGTTTTTT,CAWSVRSTDGELFF
-,TRBD1,TRBV9,TRBJ1-4,15,TGTGCCAGCAGCCTCCAGACAGGGCGAAATGAAAAACTGTTTTTT,CASSLQTGRNEKLFF
-,-,TRBV27,TRBJ2-1,13,TGTGCCGTAGGGGCGGGAATCTACAATGAGCAGTTCTTC,CAVGAGIYNEQFF
-,-,TRBV5-1,TRBJ2-5,14,TGCGCCAGCAGCTTGGAGACAGGACAAGAGACCCAGTACTTC,CASSLETGQETQYF
-,TRBD1,TRBV4-2,TRBJ2-2,17,TGTGCCAGCAGCCTTCTACAGGGGGCGCAGGACACCGGGGAGCTGTTTTTT,CASSLLQGAQDTGELFF
once,TRBD2,TRBV19,TRBJ2-7,14,TGTGCCAGTAGTATAAGGCTAGCGGGAGTCGAGCAGTACTTC,CASSIRLAGVEQYF
-,-,TRBV18,TRBJ2-3,17,TGTGCCAGCTCACCAAGACAGGTCCGATTAGGCACAGATACGCAGTATTTT,CASSPRQVRLGTDTQYF
-,-,TRBV5-1,TRBJ2-2,16,TGCGCCAGCAGCCCCACCGTTAGTTCAGGGCGATCGGAGCTGTTTTTT,CASSPTVSSGRSELFF
-,-,TRBV19,TRBJ2-3,13,TGTGCCAGTAACGGGGGGCGGACAGATACGCAGTATTTT,CASNGGRTDTQYF
-,-,TRBV19,TRBJ2-1,15,TGTGCCAGTAGTATATCCGGAGGGGTATACAATGAGCAGTTCTTC,CASSISGGVYNEQFF
-,TRBD2,TRBV4-2,TRBJ2-1,19,TGTGCCAGCAGCCCCTTGGGGGCTAGCGGGGATAGCTCCTACAATGAGCAGTTCTTC,CASSPLGASGDSSYNEQFF
few,TRBD2,TRBV4-1,TRBJ2-1,16,TGCGCCAGCAGCCAAGTCGGGAGGCGGCCCTACAATGAGCAGTTCTTC,CASSQVGRRPYNEQFF
-,TRBD1,TRBV3-1/TRBV3-2,TRBJ2-7,16,TGTGCCAGCAGCCCGGGCGTGACAGGGGGCTCGCTCGAGCAGTACTTC,CASSPGVTGGSLEQYF
-,-,TRBV19,TRBJ1-2,13,TGTGCCAGTAGTACCAGGGCTAACTATGGCTACACCTTC,CASSTRANYGYTF
-,-,TRBV21-1,TRBJ2-3,16,TGTGCCAGCAGCTTACATAGGGGGTGTCTCACAGATACGCAGTATTTT,CASSLHRGCLTDTQYF
-,TRBD2,TRBV19,TRBJ2-3,16,TGTGCCAGTAGTATCTTGACTAGCGGGGTCACAGATACGCAGTATTTT,CASSILTSGVTDTQYF
-,-,TRBV7-9,TRBJ2-5,14,TGTGCCAGCAGCTTCGGAGTAGCTGGAGAGACCCAGTACTTC,CASSFGVAGETQYF
few,-,TRBV21-1,TRBJ2-1,14,TGTGCCAGCAGCAAAGAGAGCGGAGGAGATGAGCAGTTCTTC,CASSKESGGDEQFF
-,-,TRBV3-1/TRBV3-2,TRBJ2-7,12,TGTGCCAGCAGCCAAGTGGCGCGGGAGCAGTACTTC,CASSQVAREQYF
few,-,TRBV19,TRBJ1-3,15,TGTGCCAGTAGTATACCTTCGAGGTCTGGAAACACCATATATTTT,CASSIPSRSGNTIYF
few,TRBD1,TRBV24-1,TRBJ1-5,15,TGTGCCACCAGTGATGGGGGACAGGGAAGTCAGCCCCAGCATTTT,CATSDGGQGSQPQHF
-,-,TRBV6-5,TRBJ2-7,15,TGTGCCAGCAGTTATCAGGCAGGACGTAGGGGGGAGCAGTACTTC,CASSYQAGRRGEQYF
-,-,TRBV6-4,TRBJ2-7,16,TGTGCCAGCAGTGACTCGAAACGGTCGAGCTCCTACGAGCAGTACTTC,CASSDSKRSSSYEQYF
few,-,TRBV12-3/TRBV12-4,TRBJ2-5,13,TGTGCCAGCAGTAACAGGGTAGGAGAGACCCAGTACTTC,CASSNRVGETQYF
-,-,TRBV18,TRBJ1-6,13,TGTGCCAGCTCACCGGACGGGAGCACACCCCTCCACTTT,CASSPDGSTPLHF
-,TRBD1,TRBV28,TRBJ2-2,16,TGTGCCAGCCCCACAACAGGGGGCCATAACACCGGGGAGCTGTTTTTT,CASPTTGGHNTGELFF
few,-,TRBV4-2,TRBJ1-4,15,TGTGCCAGCAGCCAAGACAGGGGCCCTAATGAAAAACTGTTTTTT,CASSQDRGPNEKLFF
-,-,TRBV28,TRBJ2-7,13,TGTGCCAGCAGTCGAGGGACTCTTAAGGAGCAGTACTTC,CASSRGTLKEQYF